The 19 T cell receptor beta chains given below trace back to one sample, sequenced in a study of blood T cell repertoires in COVID-19. Clones were sequenced by immunoSEQ multiplex PCR, and TCRdb holds only the in-frame ones, with some missing. The sample yields 95,000 to 150,000 clones, around 88% seen once. Source material: peripheral blood. These TCRs come from a woman in her fifties or sixties with active or convalescent COVID-19.

The rearrangement joins TRBV5-5 to TRBJ2-4, with TRBD1 identical over 7 bases. The CDR3 length is 18 residues. From germline, CDR1 is SGHKS and CDR2 YYEKEE (reference sequence). The ends lost 0 bases at V and 8 bases at J; junction bases unmatched: 17. Here the CDR3 reads CASSLVGFPEGAWDIQYF. CDR3 nucleotide sequence: TGTGCCAGCAGCTTGGTGGGATTCCCTGAGGGGGCTTGGGACATTCAGTACTTC.

The V call is TRBV28, the J call TRBJ2-1; 9 nucleotides agree with TRBD1. Losses at the gene ends were 4 bases for V and 6 bases for J; bases not matched to a gene: 4. Germline loops: CDR1 MDHEN, CDR2 SYDVKM. The CDR3 is 14 residues long. The CDR3 here is CASSSPDRGNEQFF. In DNA form, the CDR3 reads TGTGCCAGCAGTTCCCCGGACAGGGGCAATGAGCAGTTCTTC.

This clone occurred once. The chain couples TRBV7-9 to TRBJ2-7; tentatively, D is TRBD2 (7 bases). CDR3 length: 13 residues. Germline-derived CDR1 and CDR2 are SEHNR and FQNEAQ (reference sequence). Between the trimmed V and J ends, which lost 10 bases and 4 bases, there was a span of 17 bases. CDR3 sequence reads: CAIPGRGAYEQYF. The CDR3, as DNA: TGTGCCATTCCGGGACGGGGGGCTTACGAGCAGTACTTC.

This chain joins TRBV2 and TRBJ2-7; 8 bases fit TRBD1. From germline, CDR1 is SNHLY and CDR2 FYNNEI. This CDR3 is 16 amino acids long. V shed 6 bases and J 2 bases; nucleotides not matched to a gene: 12. The CDR3 sequence is CASRDLTGVIPYEQYF. The CDR3 coding sequence is TGTGCCAGCAGGGACCTGACAGGGGTCATCCCCTACGAGCAGTACTTC.

The chain recombines TRBV28 with TRBJ2-7; 8 nucleotides line up with TRBD1. V shed 2 bases and J 5 bases; nucleotides not matched to a gene: 8. Germline CDR1 reads MDHEN; CDR2 reads SYDVKM. The CDR3 length is 15 residues. The CDR3 DNA reads as TGTGCCAGCAGTTTACCCCGGCAGGGGGCCGACGAGCAGTACTTC. Its protein is CASSLPRQGADEQYF.

The rearrangement links TRBV14 to TRBJ2-7, with D possibly TRBD2 on 6 matching bases. This CDR3 is built from 15 residues. Between the trimmed V and J ends, which lost 2 bases and 3 bases, there was a span of 14 bases. Germline V gene sequence: CDR1 SGHDN, CDR2 FVKESK. The CDR3 protein is CASSQRLPGVYEQYF. The CDR3 region has the DNA TGTGCCAGCAGCCAAAGACTACCGGGGGTCTACGAGCAGTACTTC.

This chain links TRBV10-3 with TRBJ2-6; 7 nucleotides agree with TRBD1. The CDR3 sequence is 17 residues long. V shed 7 bases, J shed 3 bases, and the junction held 12 bases outside the gene matches. Germline lookup yields CDR1 ENHRY and CDR2 SYGVKD. The CDR3 reads CAITGSTGFDGANVLTF. The DNA of the CDR3 is TGTGCCATCACAGGTTCGACAGGGTTCGATGGGGCCAACGTCCTGACTTTC.

This chain links TRBV27 with TRBJ2-3; D gene unclear. This CDR3 region has 15 residues. Germline CDR1 and CDR2: MNHEY and SMNVEV (reference sequence). V was trimmed by 2 bases and J by 5 bases, leaving 14 bases between them. CDR3 in DNA: TGTGCCAGCAGTTTAGCGCGATTTGAGAAAGATACGCAGTATTTT. Encoded protein: CASSLARFEKDTQYF.

The V and J genes are TRBV28 and TRBJ2-1, with TRBD2 matching over 7 bases. CDR3 length equals 15 residues. Germline CDR1 and CDR2: MDHEN and SYDVKM. The chain's CDR3 is CDARPEIAISGEQFF. CDR3 DNA sequence: TGTGACGCCCGACCGGAGATAGCCATTAGCGGGGAGCAGTTCTTC.

The chain is built from TRBV9 and TRBJ2-5; a possible D gene is TRBD2 (6 bases). From germline, CDR1 is SGDLS and CDR2 YYNGEE. Deletions cut 0 bases from V and 5 bases from J, with 11 bases between. The CDR3 runs 14 residues. The CDR3 sequence is CASSVAGDGETQYF. The CDR3 nucleotides read TGTGCCAGCAGCGTAGCGGGAGATGGTGAGACCCAGTACTTC.

The chain joins TRBV5-4 to TRBJ1-1, with TRBD1 as a possible D gene (6 bases). This CDR3 region has 12 residues. Germline V gives CDR1 SGHNT, CDR2 YYREEE (reference sequence). Trimming stripped 0 bases from V and 12 bases from J, with 12 bases between. CDR3 residues: CASSLENRETFF. Written as DNA, the CDR3 is TGTGCCAGCAGCTTGGAAAACAGGGAAACTTTCTTT.

The chain carries TRBV6-2 or TRBV6-3 and TRBJ1-1, with D unclear. V was cut by 2 bases and J by 0 bases, with 10 bases left in between. The CDR3 has 15 residues. Germline V gives CDR1 MNHEY, CDR2 SVGEGT. The CDR3 sequence: CASSYVAELNTEAFF. CDR3 bases: TGTGCCAGCAGTTACGTGGCAGAATTGAACACTGAAGCTTTCTTT.

The rearrangement links TRBV7-2 to TRBJ1-1; D possibly corresponds to TRBD1 (5 bases). The CDR3 loop spans 17 amino acids. Trimming removed 5 bases at V and 0 bases at J, with 19 bases between. CDR1 and CDR2 (germline): SGHTA, FQGNSA. The CDR3 reads CASSRSPAGLMNTEAFF. The CDR3 DNA sequence: TGTGCCAGCAGCAGATCCCCGGCAGGGCTAATGAACACTGAAGCTTTCTTT.

The chain is built from TRBV6-2 or TRBV6-3 and TRBJ2-3; tentative D call: TRBD2 (5 bases). The CDR3 contains 15 residues. Germline values: CDR1 MNHEY, CDR2 SVGEGT. V shed 5 bases and J shed 2 bases, with 14 bases lying between them. CDR3 in DNA: TGTGCCAGCAGTCCCTCGGGGTGGATCACAGATACGCAGTATTTT. Amino acids: CASSPSGWITDTQYF.

The chain joins TRBV10-3 to TRBJ2-7; D might be TRBD1 (6 bases). V shed 5 bases and J shed 4 bases, with 12 bases lying between them. Germline values: CDR1 ENHRY, CDR2 SYGVKD. This CDR3 contains 13 residues. CDR3 protein: CAISPGRGYEQYF. The CDR3 DNA is TGTGCCATCAGTCCCGGCAGGGGTTACGAGCAGTACTTC.

V and J are TRBV15 and TRBJ1-4; TRBD1 agrees at 9 bases. Germline V CDR1 and CDR2: LNHNV, YYDKDF (reference sequence). The CDR3 covers 19 residues. V trimming: 4 bases; J trimming: 2 bases; junction bases outside the gene matches: 14. This chain's CDR3 is CATSTTSDRGGFTNEKLFF. The DNA of the CDR3 is TGTGCCACCAGCACCACCAGCGACAGGGGGGGTTTCACTAATGAAAAACTGTTTTTT. Full variable domain (remainder filled in from reference TRBV15 and TRBJ1-4): DAMVIQNPRYQVTQFGKPVTLSCSQTLNHNVMYWYQQKSSQAPKLLFHYYDKDFNNEADTPDNFQSRRPNTSFCFLDIRSPGLGDTAMYLCATSTTSDRGGFTNEKLFFGSGTQLSVL.

J is TRBJ1-6 and V is TRBV2; TRBD1 matches at 7 bases. CDR1 is SNHLY, CDR2 FYNNEI, per germline. The V segment lost 6 bases and the J segment 5 bases; nucleotides outside the gene matches: 7. The CDR3 is 15 amino acids. CDR3 sequence (DNA): TGTGCCAGCAGCCCAGGGGGGCTGGATAATTCACCCCTCCACTTT. This sequence encodes CASSPGGLDNSPLHF.

This clone was observed once. This chain links TRBV9 with TRBJ1-6; D uncertain. CDR1 is SGDLS, CDR2 YYNGEE, per germline. The CDR3 loop spans 15 amino acids. Trimming shortened V by 3 bases and J by 7 bases, and 14 bases separated the two germline ends. CDR3 bases: TGTGCCAGCAGCGCTTCCCCAGGAACGAATTCACCCCTCCACTTT. This gives the protein CASSASPGTNSPLHF.

J is TRBJ2-7 and V is TRBV2, with 9 bases matching TRBD1. The ends lost 9 bases at V and 5 bases at J; junction bases unmatched: 5. Germline values: CDR1 SNHLY, CDR2 FYNNEI. The CDR3 loop spans 12 amino acids. CDR3 bases: TGTGCCAGAACAGGGGGCGGCGACGAGCAGTACTTC. Its translation: CARTGGGDEQYF.